Listed below are T cell receptor beta chains from one sample, sequenced in a study of cytomegalovirus exposure and HLA in healthy donors. The repertoire was sequenced with immunoSEQ multiplex PCR; TCRdb's copy has only in-frame clones and lacks some. This listing includes nearly 200,000 clones. Sequenced input: PBMCs. These receptors were collected from a boy under 18 in good health and CMV-seronegative. Each CDR3 is given with its conserved first and last residue. A D gene is named only where the DNA matches it firmly.

v_call d_call cdr3_aa
TRBV11-2 TRBD2 CASSSGTSEETQYF
TRBV13 - CASSLTGGTSEAFF
TRBV6-5 TRBD1 CASSYRGQGYGYTF
TRBV11-2 - CASSWGADTQYF
TRBV25-1 TRBD1 CASRGQGNSPLHF
TRBV4-2 - CASSQGGGGYTF
TRBV15 - CATSRELRSAYEQYF
TRBV7-3 - CASSLRPAGTSTDTQYF
TRBV27 TRBD2 CASSLRGAYEQYF
TRBV7-7 TRBD2 CASSPTAGTSGGARETQYF
TRBV6-6 - CASSIQEYNEQFF
TRBV9 TRBD2 CASSGGTSGTYEQYF
TRBV6-5 - CASRGGLRGYTF
TRBV7-2 - CASTFVGPYEQYF
TRBV10-2 TRBD1 CASSEQYRGRNTEAFF
TRBV15 TRBD2 CATSREGGRSYEQYF
TRBV9 - CASSGPGSNQPQHF
TRBV29-1 TRBD1 CSVGDRGGTEAFF
TRBV7-2 TRBD1 CASSLAWTGGQETQYF
TRBV4-2 - CASSQDPNRDEKLFF
TRBV10-3 TRBD1 CAISDPNPGQGVYYGYTF
TRBV10-2 - CASSAQAHYGYTF
TRBV11-1 - CASTRTAMNTEAFF
TRBV5-6 TRBD1 CASSRGQGDYGYTF
TRBV13 TRBD1 CASSDRTGRDYEQYF
TRBV4-1 - CASSQTYVVEQFF
TRBV19 - CASRGQFEETQYF
TRBV15 TRBD1 CATSRGDRDRAVRFNEKLFF
TRBV18 TRBD1 CASSRGDRGGEQYF
TRBV2 - CAGWRDRLSSGANVLTF
TRBV27 TRBD1 CASKDRVNTEAFF
TRBV5-1 TRBD2 CASSSTLLAGAGTDTQYF
TRBV7-2 - CASSYRGYEQYF
TRBV5-1 - CASSDRPPATNEKLFF
TRBV7-2 - CASSLSRGGSTNEKLFF
TRBV6-5 - CASSSGPIGYTF
TRBV27 - CASSPLTGTWNNSPLHF
TRBV5-4 - CASSANRANSPLHF
TRBV7-9 - CASSLDGQGYEQYF
TRBV5-1 - CASSLSRANTGELFF
TRBV27 - CASSFGRGTAQYF
TRBV9 TRBD2 CASSIGAGGPEQFF
TRBV19 - CASRTRGQPQHF
TRBV18 TRBD1 CASSVGQGLNQPQHF
TRBV5-6 - CASSFGATSSPSEQYF
TRBV7-9 TRBD2 CASSGDGGLHYEQYF
TRBV19 - CASSLSGTGTGAQYF
TRBV2 - CASSGQLTDGYTF
TRBV6-5 - CASNGGTDYGYTF
TRBV19 - CASSGPQYGYTF
TRBV4-2 TRBD2 CASSHAGLAGDNEQFF
TRBV7-9 - CASSLRRGGSGEKLFF
TRBV9 - CASSVGLDLYEQYF
TRBV7-8 TRBD2 CASSHPLAGAVEQYF
TRBV7-2 - CASSLAPDRPQHF